These T cell receptor beta chains were read from a single sample in a study of response to subunit inactivated influenza vaccine. TCRdb itself ran the RT-PCR reads through MiXCR, one entry per CDR3 protein. The sample has about 780,000 distinct CDR3 sequences, less than 20% seen once. The specimen comprised PBMCs from blood, sampled less than 6 days after vaccination. Source of these receptors: a man aged 45-65 years who received an inactivated influenza vaccine. CDR3s include the opening cysteine and the closing phenylalanine or tryptophan. Each record gives: J gene, D gene, clone size, V gene, CDR3 protein, CDR3 DNA. A D gene is named only where the DNA matches it firmly. Expanded clones get a size class; other rows say once, few or many, or leave the size out.

>TRBJ2-5|NA|NA|TRBV5-1
CASSLGDRRESLKETQYF
TGCGCCAGCAGCTTGGGAGACAGGAGGGAGTCGCTAAAAGAGACCCAGTACTTC
>TRBJ2-4|NA|few|TRBV10-3
CAISESILAKNIQYF
TGTGCCATCAGTGAGTCTATTTTAGCCAAAAACATTCAGTACTTC
>TRBJ2-1|NA|NA|TRBV20-1
CSARDAQTVQNEQFF
TGCAGTGCTAGAGATGCCCAGACCGTACAGAATGAGCAGTTCTTC
>TRBJ2-3|TRBD2|NA|TRBV12-3/TRBV12-4
CASTRKRGSTDTQYF
TGTGCCAGCACCCGAAAGCGGGGGAGCACAGATACGCAGTATTTT
>TRBJ2-5|NA|few|TRBV2
CASSVSKTQYF
TGTGCCAGCAGTGTCTCTAAGACCCAGTACTTC
>TRBJ2-5|TRBD2|NA|TRBV4-3
CASSQLAGGRETQYF
TGCGCCAGCAGCCAACTAGCGGGGGGAAGGGAGACCCAGTACTTC
>TRBJ2-7|NA|few|TRBV10-3
CAISETSYEQYF
TGTGCCATCAGTGAGACCTCCTACGAGCAGTACTTC
>TRBJ2-1|TRBD2|few|TRBV4-1
CASSQDPAGRREQFF
TGCGCCAGCAGCCAAGATCCAGCGGGGCGAAGAGAGCAGTTCTTC
>TRBJ2-5|TRBD2|NA|TRBV24-1
CATSELGTSFQETQYF
TGTGCCACCAGTGAACTCGGGACTAGTTTCCAAGAGACCCAGTACTTC
>TRBJ2-3|NA|few|TRBV15
CATSRDRGGRTDTQYF
TGTGCCACCAGCAGAGATCGGGGCGGACGCACAGATACGCAGTATTTT
>TRBJ2-1|TRBD2|many|TRBV12-3/TRBV12-4
CASSLAGGRNEQFF
TGTGCCAGCAGTTTAGCGGGAGGGCGCAATGAGCAGTTCTTC
>TRBJ2-7|NA|few|TRBV28
CASSFSIVLGRSHYEQYF
TGTGCCAGCAGTTTCTCCATTGTCCTCGGTAGAAGTCACTACGAGCAGTACTTC
>TRBJ2-7|NA|many|TRBV5-1
CASSLASTYEQYF
TGCGCCAGCAGCTTGGCCTCAACCTACGAGCAGTACTTC
>TRBJ1-2|NA|NA|TRBV4-2
CASSQAEGANYGYTF
TGTGCCAGCAGCCAAGCTGAGGGAGCTAACTATGGCTACACCTTC
>TRBJ2-1|NA|NA|TRBV3-1
CASSQEKERYNNEQFF
TGTGCCAGCAGCCAAGAGAAAGAGCGGTATAACAATGAGCAGTTCTTC
>TRBJ2-7|NA|few|TRBV4-2
CASSQEYETSFEQYF
TGTGCCAGCAGCCAAGAATATGAGACTAGTTTCGAGCAGTACTTC
>TRBJ2-1|NA|many|TRBV20-1
CSAPGTIDEQFF
TGCAGTGCACCTGGGACAATCGATGAGCAGTTCTTC
>TRBJ1-5|TRBD1|few|TRBV24-1
CATSEGTGNQPQHF
TGTGCCACCAGTGAGGGGACAGGGAATCAGCCCCAGCATTTT
>TRBJ2-1|TRBD2|few|TRBV15
CATASGRSSYNEQFF
TGTGCCACCGCTAGCGGGAGGAGCTCCTACAATGAGCAGTTCTTC
>TRBJ2-2|NA|few|TRBV12-3/TRBV12-4
CASSTVGNTGELFF
TGTGCCAGCAGTACCGTGGGGAACACCGGGGAGCTGTTTTTT
>TRBJ2-7|TRBD1|few|TRBV5-1
CASSPSGQEGTEQYF
TGCGCCAGCAGCCCATCGGGACAGGAGGGGACCGAGCAGTACTTC
>TRBJ2-3|NA|many|TRBV4-2
CASSQGLADTQYF
TGTGCCAGCAGCCAGGGGCTCGCAGATACGCAGTATTTT
>TRBJ2-1|NA|NA|TRBV7-7
CASGHRDGGEQFF
TGTGCTAGCGGACACAGGGATGGCGGTGAGCAGTTCTTC
>TRBJ2-6|NA|NA|TRBV28
CASSPPVGNVLTF
TGTGCCAGCAGTCCCCCAGTCGGCAACGTCCTGACTTTC
>TRBJ2-1|TRBD2|few|TRBV6-1
CASRIIAGVRNEQFF
TGTGCCAGCAGGATCATAGCGGGAGTTCGCAATGAGCAGTTCTTC
>TRBJ2-5|TRBD2|few|TRBV12-3/TRBV12-4
CASSLRGVVTQYF
TGTGCCAGCAGTTTACGGGGGGTCGTGACCCAGTACTTC
>TRBJ2-1|NA|NA|TRBV2
CASTWGPNEQFF
TGTGCCAGCACCTGGGGGCCCAATGAGCAGTTCTTC
>TRBJ2-5|NA|NA|TRBV6-2/TRBV6-3
CASSTLSFRGLETQYF
TGTGCCAGCAGTACCTTGTCGTTCAGGGGCTTAGAGACCCAGTACTTC
>TRBJ2-1|TRBD1|NA|TRBV27
CASSDRGPYSEQFF
TGTGCCAGCAGTGACAGGGGGCCATACAGTGAGCAGTTCTTC
>TRBJ1-1|TRBD1|few|TRBV7-2
CASSLAGGRRNTEAFF
TGTGCCAGCAGCTTAGCAGGGGGCAGAAGGAACACTGAAGCTTTCTTT
>TRBJ2-1|TRBD2|NA|TRBV11-2
CASSSQRTSGREFF
TGTGCCAGCAGCTCACAAAGGACTAGCGGGAGAGAGTTCTTC
>TRBJ1-1|NA|few|TRBV15
CATQAGSSPEAFF
TGTGCCACCCAGGCAGGGTCAAGTCCTGAAGCTTTCTTT
>TRBJ1-3|NA|NA|TRBV4-3
CASSQDLGVSGNTIYF
TGCGCCAGCAGCCAAGATCTCGGGGTCTCTGGAAACACCATATATTTT
>TRBJ2-5|NA|NA|TRBV21-1
CASSAYKRVAGGYQETQYF
TGTGCCAGCAGCGCCTACAAGCGGGTAGCGGGAGGCTACCAAGAGACCCAGTACTTC
>TRBJ2-7|NA|few|TRBV6-5
CASSYRPGSGVGQYF
TGTGCCAGCAGTTATAGACCGGGCTCAGGAGTAGGGCAGTACTTC
>TRBJ2-7|NA|NA|TRBV11-1
CASSPIGTSPYEQYF
TGTGCCAGCAGCCCAATCGGGACTTCCCCCTACGAGCAGTACTTC
>TRBJ2-7|NA|few|TRBV30
CAWSRPPRNYEQYF
TGTGCCTGGAGTCGGCCCCCACGCAACTACGAGCAGTACTTC
>TRBJ2-7|NA|NA|TRBV5-5
CASSNRATNYEQYF
TGTGCCAGCAGCAACCGGGCCACGAACTACGAGCAGTACTTC
>TRBJ2-2|NA|NA|TRBV5-1
CASSLRRRGDLGELFF
TGCGCCAGCAGCTTGAGAAGAAGGGGCGATCTTGGGGAGCTGTTTTTT
>TRBJ2-1|NA|NA|TRBV6-5
CASSWGSGYNEQFF
TGTGCCAGCAGTTGGGGTAGCGGCTACAATGAGCAGTTCTTC
>TRBJ1-2|NA|few|TRBV19
CASSIDRRGGYTF
TGTGCCAGTAGTATAGATCGGCGGGGCGGCTACACCTTC
>TRBJ1-1|NA|NA|TRBV6-6
CASSWTVEAFF
TGTGCCAGCAGTTGGACAGTTGAAGCTTTCTTT
>TRBJ2-3|NA|many|TRBV5-1
CASSLDAGTDTQYF
TGCGCCAGCAGCTTGGATGCTGGCACAGATACGCAGTATTTT
>TRBJ2-3|NA|few|TRBV10-3
CAISEGNTDTQYF
TGTGCCATCAGTGAGGGCAACACAGATACGCAGTATTTT
>TRBJ1-1|NA|NA|TRBV20-1
CSAPGFAFF
TGCAGTGCTCCGGGGTTCGCTTTCTTT
>TRBJ2-5|TRBD1|NA|TRBV6-2/TRBV6-3
CASSYQQGGRETQYF
TGTGCCAGCAGTTATCAACAGGGGGGTAGGGAGACCCAGTACTTC
>TRBJ2-7|NA|few|TRBV20-1
CSARRVMSSYEQYF
TGCAGTGCTAGACGTGTCATGAGCTCCTACGAGCAGTACTTC
>TRBJ2-3|TRBD2|NA|TRBV20-1
CSARDRLASSTDTQYF
TGCAGTGCTAGAGATAGACTAGCGTCTAGCACAGATACGCAGTATTTT
>TRBJ2-1|NA|many|TRBV20-1
CSARTLIEQFF
TGCAGTGCTAGGACCTTGATTGAGCAGTTCTTC
>TRBJ2-6|NA|NA|TRBV29-1
CSPPAAARYGANVLTF
TGCAGCCCACCGGCCGCTGCCCGGTACGGGGCCAACGTCCTGACTTTC
>TRBJ2-7|NA|many|TRBV5-1
CASSLDSRSYEQYF
TGCGCCAGCAGCTTGGACAGTCGTTCCTACGAGCAGTACTTC